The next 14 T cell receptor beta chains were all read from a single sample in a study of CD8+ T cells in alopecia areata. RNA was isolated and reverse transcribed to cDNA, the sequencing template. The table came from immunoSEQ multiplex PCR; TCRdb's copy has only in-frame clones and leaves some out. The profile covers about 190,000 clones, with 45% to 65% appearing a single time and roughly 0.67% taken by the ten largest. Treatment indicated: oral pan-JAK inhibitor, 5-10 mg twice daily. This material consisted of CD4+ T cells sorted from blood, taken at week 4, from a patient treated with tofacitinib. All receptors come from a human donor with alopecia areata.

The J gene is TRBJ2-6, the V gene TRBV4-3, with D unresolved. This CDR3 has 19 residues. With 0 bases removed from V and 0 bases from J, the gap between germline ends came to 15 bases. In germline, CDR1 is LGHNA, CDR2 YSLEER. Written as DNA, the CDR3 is TGCGCCAGCAGCCAAGAAATGAAGGGAAAATTCTCTGGGGCCAACGTCCTGACTTTC. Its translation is CASSQEMKGKFSGANVLTF.

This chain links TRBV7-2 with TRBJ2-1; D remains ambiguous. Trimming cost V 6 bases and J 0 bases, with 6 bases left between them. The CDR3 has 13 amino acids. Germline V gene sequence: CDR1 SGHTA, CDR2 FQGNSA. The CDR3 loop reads CASRLPSYNEQFF. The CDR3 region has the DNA TGTGCCAGCAGACTGCCCTCCTACAATGAGCAGTTCTTC.

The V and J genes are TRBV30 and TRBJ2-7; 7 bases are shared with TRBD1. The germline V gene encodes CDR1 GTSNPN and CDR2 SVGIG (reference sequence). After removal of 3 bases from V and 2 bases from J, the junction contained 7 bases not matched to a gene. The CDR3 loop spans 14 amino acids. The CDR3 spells CAWRKGQAPYEQYF. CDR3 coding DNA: TGTGCCTGGAGGAAAGGACAGGCCCCCTACGAGCAGTACTTC.

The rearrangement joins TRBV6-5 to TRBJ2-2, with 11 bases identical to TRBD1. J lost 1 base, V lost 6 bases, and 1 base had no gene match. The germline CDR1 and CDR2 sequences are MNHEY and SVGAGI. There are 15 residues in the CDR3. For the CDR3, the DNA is TGTGCCAGCAGGGGGACAGGGGGGAACACCGGGGAGCTGTTTTTT. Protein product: CASRGTGGNTGELFF.

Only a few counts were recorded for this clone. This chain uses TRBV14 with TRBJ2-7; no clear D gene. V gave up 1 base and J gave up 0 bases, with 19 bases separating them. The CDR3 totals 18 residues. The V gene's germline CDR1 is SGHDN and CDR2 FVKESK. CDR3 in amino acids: CASSQATVMGGSSYEQYF. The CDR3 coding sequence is TGTGCCAGCAGCCAAGCCACGGTTATGGGCGGTAGCTCCTACGAGCAGTACTTC.

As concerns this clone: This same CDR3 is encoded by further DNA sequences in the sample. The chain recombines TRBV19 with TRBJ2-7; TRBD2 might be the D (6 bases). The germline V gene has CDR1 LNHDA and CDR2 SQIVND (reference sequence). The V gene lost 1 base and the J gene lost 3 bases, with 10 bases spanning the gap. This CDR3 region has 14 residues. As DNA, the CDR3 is TGTGCCAGTAGTATAGCCGGGACTCTCTACGAGCAGTACTTC. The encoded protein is CASSIAGTLYEQYF. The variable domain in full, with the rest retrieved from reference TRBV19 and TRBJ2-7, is DGGITQSPKYLFRKEGQNVTLSCEQNLNHDAMYWYRQDPGQGLRLIYYSQIVNDFQKGDIAEGYSVSREKKESFPLTVTSAQKNPTAFYLCASSIAGTLYEQYFGPGTRLTVT.

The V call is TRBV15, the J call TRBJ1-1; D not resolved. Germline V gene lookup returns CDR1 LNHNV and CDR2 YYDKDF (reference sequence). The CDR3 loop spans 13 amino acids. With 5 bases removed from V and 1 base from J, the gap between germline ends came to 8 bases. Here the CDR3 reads CATSLSRNTEAFF. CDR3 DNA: TGTGCCACCAGCCTATCCAGGAACACTGAAGCTTTCTTT.

CDR3: CASSLSPAGVQETQYF. CDR3 nucleotide sequence: TGTGCCAGCAGCTTATCACCAGCGGGAGTCCAAGAGACCCAGTACTTC. The chain employs TRBV7-2 and TRBJ2-5; 8 positions agree with TRBD2. CDR1 SGHTA and CDR2 FQGNSA come from the germline V gene. The CDR3 consists of 16 residues. With 2 bases clipped from V and 1 base from J, the junction kept 6 bases outside the gene matches. Full variable domain (outside the CDR3, taken from reference TRBV7-2 and TRBJ2-5): GAGVSQSPSNKVTEKGKDVELRCDPISGHTALYWYRQSLGQGLEFLIYFQGNSAPDKSGLPSDRFSAERTGGSVSTLTIQRTQQEDSAVYLCASSLSPAGVQETQYFGPGTRLLVL.

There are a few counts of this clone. The CDR3 bases are TGCAGTGCCTCACTGTATGGCTACACCTTC. Residues: CSASLYGYTF. V gene TRBV20-1 combines with J gene TRBJ1-2; the D is unclear. V gave up 6 bases and J gave up 5 bases, with 7 bases separating them. The germline CDR1 and CDR2 sequences are DFQATT and SNEGSKA (reference sequence). The CDR3 sequence is 10 residues long.

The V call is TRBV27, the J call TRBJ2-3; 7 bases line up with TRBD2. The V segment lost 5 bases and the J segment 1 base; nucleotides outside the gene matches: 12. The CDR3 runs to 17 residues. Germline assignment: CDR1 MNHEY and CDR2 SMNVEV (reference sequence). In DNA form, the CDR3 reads TGTGCCAGCAGTCCGGTTCTGGGGGGGGTGGGCACAGATACGCAGTATTTT. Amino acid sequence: CASSPVLGGVGTDTQYF.

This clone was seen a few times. CDR3 amino acids: CASSWRRAGETQYF. The CDR3 nucleotides are TGTGCCAGTTCCTGGCGCCGCGCGGGGGAGACCCAGTACTTC. The chain has TRBV6-5 and TRBJ2-5, with D possibly TRBD2 on 6 matching bases. Germline CDR1 and CDR2: MNHEY and SVGAGI. CDR3 length: 14 amino acids. The V and J ends lost 9 bases and 5 bases respectively, with 19 bases between them.

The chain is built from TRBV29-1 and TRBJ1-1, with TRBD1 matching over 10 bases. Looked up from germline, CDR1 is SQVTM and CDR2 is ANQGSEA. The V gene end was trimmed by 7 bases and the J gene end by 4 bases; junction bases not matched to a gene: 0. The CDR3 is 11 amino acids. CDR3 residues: CSGTGGTEAFF. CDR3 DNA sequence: TGCAGCGGGACAGGGGGCACTGAAGCTTTCTTT.

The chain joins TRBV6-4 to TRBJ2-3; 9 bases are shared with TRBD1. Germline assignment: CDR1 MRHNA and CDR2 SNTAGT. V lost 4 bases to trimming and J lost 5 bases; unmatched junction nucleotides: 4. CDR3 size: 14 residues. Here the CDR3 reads CASSGGTGRDTQYF. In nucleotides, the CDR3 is TGTGCCAGCAGTGGCGGGACAGGGAGAGATACGCAGTATTTT.

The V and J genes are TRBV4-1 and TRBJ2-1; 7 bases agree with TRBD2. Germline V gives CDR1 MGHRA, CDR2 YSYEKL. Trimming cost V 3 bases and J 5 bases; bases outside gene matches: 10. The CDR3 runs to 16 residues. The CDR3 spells CASSQPMGGVDNEQFF. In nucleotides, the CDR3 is TGCGCCAGCAGCCAGCCTATGGGGGGGGTTGACAATGAGCAGTTCTTC.